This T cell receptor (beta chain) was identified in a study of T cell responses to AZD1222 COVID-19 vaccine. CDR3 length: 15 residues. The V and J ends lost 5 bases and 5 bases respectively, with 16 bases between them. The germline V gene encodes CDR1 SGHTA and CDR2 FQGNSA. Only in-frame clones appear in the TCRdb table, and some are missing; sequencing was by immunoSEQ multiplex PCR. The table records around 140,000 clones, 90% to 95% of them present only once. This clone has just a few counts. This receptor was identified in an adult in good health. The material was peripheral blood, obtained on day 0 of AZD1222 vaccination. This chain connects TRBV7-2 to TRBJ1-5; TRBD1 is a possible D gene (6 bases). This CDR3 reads CASSPGGYRHQPQHF. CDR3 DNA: TGTGCCAGCAGCCCGGGGGGCTACCGACATCAGCCCCAGCATTTT.